The clone carrying this T cell receptor (beta chain) was seen ten or more times. The data are from a study of identical twins. The germline V gene encodes CDR1 SGHRS and CDR2 YFSETQ. The CDR3 is 16 amino acids. J lost 0 bases, V lost 4 bases, and 4 bases had no gene match. TCRdb independently ran MiXCR on the 5' RACE reads; one entry per CDR3 protein. Altogether around 160,000 distinct CDR3 sequences are present, 3.5% being singletons, with the ten largest covering about 7.8%. The genes are TRBV5-1 and TRBJ2-3, with TRBD2 identical over 11 bases. Sequencing was performed on memory T cells sorted from blood. The sequence was obtained from a man younger than 35 in good health. CDR3 protein: CASSVGTSGSTDTQYF. CDR3 bases: TGCGCCAGCAGCGTCGGGACTAGCGGTAGCACAGATACGCAGTATTTT.